The present T cell receptor (beta chain) was sequenced within a study of cytomegalovirus exposure and HLA in healthy donors. Findings and caveats of the study: In vitro testing confirmed a few CMV-associated chains as specific for CMV antigens. Cytomegalovirus-associated status was assigned to about 170 TCR beta chains. Subsequent analysis showed first-cohort TCR clusters tending to co-occur in approximately 120 validation repertoires.

With respect to this clone: Its target is unknown.

The repertoire was sequenced with immunoSEQ multiplex PCR; TCRdb's copy has only in-frame clones and lacks some. Found here are 150,000 to 200,000 clones, roughly 84% of them singletons; the top ten hold around 15%. Germline lookup yields CDR1 KGHSH and CDR2 LQKENI. This CDR3 spans 15 amino acids. The J segment lost 4 bases and the V segment lost 8 bases, leaving 8 bases of the junction unmatched. The TCR originated in a woman in her twenties or thirties in good health and CMV-seropositive. The specimen was PBMCs. This chain links TRBV18 with TRBJ2-1, with TRBD2 matching over 10 bases. In DNA form, the CDR3 reads TGTGCCAGCACGGGACTAGCGAGAAATTACAATGAGCAGTTCTTC. This codes for CASTGLARNYNEQFF.